This T cell receptor (beta chain) was sequenced during a study of OX40 agonist ivuxolimab in advanced cancers. Whole-study context: Three partial responders included one hepatocellular carcinoma patient and two cutaneous melanoma patients. Findings and limits, study-wide: The mean number of expanded clones was higher in CD8+ T cells than in CD4+. With doses of 0.1-3.0 mg/kg, partial responders showed among the lowest clonal expansion.

This CDR3 spans 18 amino acids. Details on this clone: What it binds is not known.

The repertoire was sequenced with immunoSEQ multiplex PCR; TCRdb's copy has only in-frame clones and lacks some. The sample has roughly 29,000 clones, 80% to 85% seen once; the top ten hold roughly a sixth. This TCR was sampled from an adult with an advanced solid tumor such as melanoma, head and neck, liver or kidney cancer. Source: CD4+ or CD8+ T cells sorted from blood, taken in a trial of the OX40 agonist ivuxolimab. This chain connects TRBV1 to TRBJ2-5; whether TRBD2, the table's D call, matches the DNA was not checked. TRBV1 is noted as a pseudogene. As DNA, the CDR3 is TGCACCAGCAGCCACTCCCCTAAGGAGCGGGGGGGCCTGGAGACCCAGTACTTC. This gives the protein CTSSHSPKERGGLETQYF.